A selection of T cell receptor beta chains follows, all from one sample in a study of blood T cell repertoires in COVID-19. Assay: immunoSEQ multiplex PCR; the TCRdb copy retains only in-frame clones and omits some. This sample has 200,000 to 250,000 clones; 70% to 85% occur once, and the top ten carry 3% to 4%. The material sequenced was PBMCs or T cells enriched from blood (not recorded which). Source of these receptors: a woman aged 55-69 years who had recovered from COVID-19. Each CDR3 is given with its conserved first and last residue. D genes are given only for firm matches. Clone size is given for some rows only: seen once, a few or many times, or a class if the clone is expanded.

>TRBJ2-1|14|-|TRBV6-5|-
TGTGCCAGCAGCCCGGTGAGGGCTTCCAATGAGCAGTTCTTC
CASSPVRASNEQFF
>TRBJ2-1|14|-|TRBV10-3|TRBD2
TGTGCCATCAAGACGGGGGGTCCCCTTAAGGAGCAGTTCTTC
CAIKTGGPLKEQFF
>TRBJ2-5|14|-|TRBV10-3|-
TGTGCCATCAGTGCGTCCCGGGACGGGGGGACCCAGTACTTC
CAISASRDGGTQYF
>TRBJ2-1|16|-|TRBV11-1|TRBD2
TGTGCCAGCAGGCCTCTGGGAGCGGGAGTCCGTAATGAGCAGTTCTTC
CASRPLGAGVRNEQFF
>TRBJ2-3|16|once|TRBV11-2|TRBD2
TGTGCCAGCAGCCTCTGGACTAGCGGGAGGACAGATACGCAGTATTTT
CASSLWTSGRTDTQYF
>TRBJ2-7|12|-|TRBV19|-
TGTGCCAGTAGTTCCCGTGAGGGGGGGCACGTCTTC
CASSSREGGHVF
>TRBJ1-3|15|many|TRBV19|-
TGTGCCAGTAGTATCCAGGGGAACACTGGAAACACCATATATTTT
CASSIQGNTGNTIYF
>TRBJ2-6|15|-|TRBV5-6|-
TGTGCCAGCAGCGAAACCGGGATTGGGGCCAACGTCCTGACTTTC
CASSETGIGANVLTF
>TRBJ1-4|15|-|TRBV5-1|TRBD1
TGCGCCAGCAGCGGGACAGGACACCTAGGGGAAAAACTGTTTTTT
CASSGTGHLGEKLFF
>TRBJ2-1|14|-|TRBV7-9|-
TGTGCCAGCAGGAACACGAGGAGGGGTAATGAGCAGTTCTTC
CASRNTRRGNEQFF
>TRBJ1-1|14|few|TRBV29-1|-
TGCAGCGCTGATAGCCCAGAAGGGAACACTGAAGCTTTCTTT
CSADSPEGNTEAFF
>TRBJ1-4|15|-|TRBV3-1/TRBV3-2|-
TGTGCCAGCAGCTCTCGACGGGCCGGGAGTGAAAAACTGTTTTTT
CASSSRRAGSEKLFF
>TRBJ2-1|11|-|TRBV20-1|-
TGCAGTGCTAGAGTGATCAGTGAGCAGTTCTTC
CSARVISEQFF
>TRBJ1-1|13|-|TRBV12-3/TRBV12-4|-
TGTGCCAGCAGTTCTCAGGGTGCCACTGAAGCTTTCTTT
CASSSQGATEAFF
>TRBJ2-1|15|-|TRBV20-1|-
TGCAGTGCTAGTGCGGGACTTTACTCCTACAATGAGCAGTTCTTC
CSASAGLYSYNEQFF
>TRBJ2-7|13|-|TRBV19|TRBD2
TGTGCCAGTACCCCGGGGGGCTCCTACGAGCAGTACTTC
CASTPGGSYEQYF
>TRBJ1-1|17|-|TRBV9|-
TGTGCCAGCAGCGTTTCGGACGCCCGGGGGGAAGTCACTGAAGCTTTCTTT
CASSVSDARGEVTEAFF
>TRBJ1-2|16|-|TRBV7-9|TRBD1
TGTGCCAGCAGCTTAGCCGGACAGGGTGACTACTATGGCTACACCTTC
CASSLAGQGDYYGYTF
>TRBJ1-1|14|-|TRBV11-3|-
TGTGCCAGCAGCTTCGACAGGTCGACCACTGAAGCTTTCTTT
CASSFDRSTTEAFF
>TRBJ1-2|13|-|TRBV7-3|-
TGTGCCAGCAGCTTTGACGGAGACTATGGCTACACCTTC
CASSFDGDYGYTF
>TRBJ1-1|13|-|TRBV10-3|-
TGTGCCATCACTTTGGACAGAGACACTGAAGCTTTCTTT
CAITLDRDTEAFF
>TRBJ2-5|14|-|TRBV5-1|TRBD1
TGCGCCAGCAGCCCTGGACAGGGGAGGGAGACCCAGTACTTC
CASSPGQGRETQYF
>TRBJ2-3|16|-|TRBV27|-
TGTGCCAGCAGTTTCTCAGGACTAGGGGGAACAGATACGCAGTATTTT
CASSFSGLGGTDTQYF
>TRBJ1-5|14|many|TRBV7-9|-
TGTGCCAGCAGCTTCGGGTCAGCTTATCAGCCCCAGCATTTT
CASSFGSAYQPQHF
>TRBJ2-1|17|-|TRBV5-1|TRBD2
TGCGCCAGCAGCTTTGGCGGGCGGGAGGGTCCCTACAATGAGCAGTTCTTC
CASSFGGREGPYNEQFF
>TRBJ2-1|16|many|TRBV5-4|TRBD1
TGTGCCAGCAGCCGACCATCGAACAGGGGGAAAGATGAGCAGTTCTTC
CASSRPSNRGKDEQFF
>TRBJ1-1|14|few|TRBV2|TRBD1
TGTGCCAGCAGGAACCGGGACAGGGGCGCTGAAGCTTTCTTT
CASRNRDRGAEAFF
>TRBJ1-4|16|-|TRBV3-1/TRBV3-2|-
TGTGCCAGCAGCCAAGATCTTCTCGATGCAGGAGGAAAACTGTTTTTT
CASSQDLLDAGGKLFF
>TRBJ2-1|15|-|TRBV10-3|TRBD2
TGTGCCATCAGTGAGTCCAGCGGGGGGGCCGGTGAGCAGTTCTTC
CAISESSGGAGEQFF
>TRBJ2-1|14|-|TRBV7-3|-
TGTGCCAGCAGCCCGTTTCAGGGGTACAATGAGCAGTTCTTC
CASSPFQGYNEQFF
>TRBJ2-1|15|-|TRBV7-2|TRBD2
TGTGCCAGCAGCACAGCGAGCGGGACCTACAATGAGCAGTTCTTC
CASSTASGTYNEQFF
>TRBJ2-5|16|-|TRBV9|TRBD2
TGTGCCAGCAGCGGGTCTAGCGGGGGGATTGGGGAGACCCAGTACTTC
CASSGSSGGIGETQYF
>TRBJ2-2|13|once|TRBV12-3/TRBV12-4|-
TGTGCCAGCAGCCTGGAGTTCACCGGGGAGCTGTTTTTT
CASSLEFTGELFF
>TRBJ2-5|14|-|TRBV2|TRBD2
TGTGCCGATAAGTCGACTAGCGGGGAAGAGACCCAGTACTTC
CADKSTSGEETQYF
>TRBJ1-1|13|-|TRBV30|-
TGTGCCTGGAGCGGCAGGCGGAACACTGAAGCTTTCTTT
CAWSGRRNTEAFF
>TRBJ2-7|17|-|TRBV6-2/TRBV6-3|-
TGTGCCAGCAGTTACGAGGGTAAAGGGTCGCGGACCTACGAGCAGTACTTC
CASSYEGKGSRTYEQYF
>TRBJ1-3|15|-|TRBV10-3|-
TGTGCCATCAGTGAGTCGAGCCTGCCTGGAAACACCATATATTTT
CAISESSLPGNTIYF
>TRBJ1-5|14|-|TRBV6-5|-
TGTGCCAGCAGTTACGTGGGGCCCAATCAGCCCCAGCATTTT
CASSYVGPNQPQHF
>TRBJ2-3|15|few|TRBV5-1|TRBD1
TGCGCCAGCAGGTTCCGGGACAGGGGCACAGATACGCAGTATTTT
CASRFRDRGTDTQYF
>TRBJ2-5|15|-|TRBV9|-
TGTGCCAGCAGCGTAGATGGGACAAGGGAGGAGACCCAGTACTTC
CASSVDGTREETQYF
>TRBJ2-2|16|few|TRBV7-2|TRBD2
TGTGCCAGCAGCTTAGGGGCAGCGGGGCGGACCGGGGAGCTGTTTTTT
CASSLGAAGRTGELFF
>TRBJ2-5|12|-|TRBV10-3|-
TGTGCCATCAGGGCGACAGAAGAGACCCAGTACTTC
CAIRATEETQYF
>TRBJ2-2|16|-|TRBV13|TRBD1
TGTGCCAGCAGCTCACCCCGGGACAGGGAAACCGGGGAGCTGTTTTTT
CASSSPRDRETGELFF
>TRBJ2-1|16|-|TRBV7-3|TRBD2
TGTGCCAGCAGCCCCAGACTAGCGGGGGGGTACGTGGAGCAGTTCTTC
CASSPRLAGGYVEQFF
>TRBJ2-1|16|-|TRBV3-1/TRBV3-2|TRBD1
TGTGCCAGCAGCTCCCCGACAGGGGGGAGGACTCATGAGCAGTTCTTC
CASSSPTGGRTHEQFF
>TRBJ1-2|14|-|TRBV7-2|-
TGTGCCAGCAGCTTCCCCCAGGGGTTAAATGGCTACACCTTC
CASSFPQGLNGYTF
>TRBJ2-7|13|-|TRBV5-6|-
TGTGCCAGCAGCTTGGCCAAACTCTTCGAGCAGTACTTC
CASSLAKLFEQYF
>TRBJ1-2|16|few|TRBV11-3|-
TGTGCCAGCAGCTTAGACTCGAAACAACCATACTATGGCTACACCTTC
CASSLDSKQPYYGYTF
>TRBJ2-2|15|-|TRBV3-1/TRBV3-2|TRBD1
TGTGCCAGCAGCCTCAGGACAGGACCCACCGGGGAGCTGTTTTTT
CASSLRTGPTGELFF
>TRBJ1-2|13|-|TRBV10-2|-
TGCGCCAGCGGGGTGCAGGGGAGCTATGGCTACACCTTC
CASGVQGSYGYTF
>TRBJ2-7|15|-|TRBV4-1|-
TGCGCCAGCAGCCAAGAATATGCGGTCACCTACGAGCAGTACTTC
CASSQEYAVTYEQYF
>TRBJ2-2|18|-|TRBV3-1/TRBV3-2|TRBD2
TGTGCCAGCAGCCAATTAAGTCTAGCGGGAGGAATTGGCGGGGAGCTGTTTTTT
CASSQLSLAGGIGGELFF
>TRBJ1-2|14|-|TRBV19|-
TGTGCCAGTAGTATAGTTAACATTGGCTATGGCTACACCTTC
CASSIVNIGYGYTF